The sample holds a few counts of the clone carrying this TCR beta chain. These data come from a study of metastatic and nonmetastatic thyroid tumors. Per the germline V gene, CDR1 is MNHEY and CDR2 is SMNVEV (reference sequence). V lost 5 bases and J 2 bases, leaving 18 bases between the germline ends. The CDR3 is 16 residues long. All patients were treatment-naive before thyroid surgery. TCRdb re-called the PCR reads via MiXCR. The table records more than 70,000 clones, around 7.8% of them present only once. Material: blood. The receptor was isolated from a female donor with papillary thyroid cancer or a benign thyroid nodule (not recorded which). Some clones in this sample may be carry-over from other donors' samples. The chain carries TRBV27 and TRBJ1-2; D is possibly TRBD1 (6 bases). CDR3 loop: CASSPLSGGANYGYTF. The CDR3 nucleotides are TGTGCCAGCAGTCCCTTGAGCGGGGGCGCGAACTATGGCTACACCTTC.